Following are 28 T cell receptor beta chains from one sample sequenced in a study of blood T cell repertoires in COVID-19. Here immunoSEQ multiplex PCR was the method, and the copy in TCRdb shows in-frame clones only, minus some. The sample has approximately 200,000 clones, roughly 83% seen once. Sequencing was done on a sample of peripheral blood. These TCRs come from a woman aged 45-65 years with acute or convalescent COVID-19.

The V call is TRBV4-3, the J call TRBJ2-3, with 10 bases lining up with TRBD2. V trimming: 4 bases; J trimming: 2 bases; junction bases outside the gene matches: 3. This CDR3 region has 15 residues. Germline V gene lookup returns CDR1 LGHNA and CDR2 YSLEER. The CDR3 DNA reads TGCGCCAGCAGCCTGACTAGCGGGCTCACAGATACGCAGTATTTT. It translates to CASSLTSGLTDTQYF.

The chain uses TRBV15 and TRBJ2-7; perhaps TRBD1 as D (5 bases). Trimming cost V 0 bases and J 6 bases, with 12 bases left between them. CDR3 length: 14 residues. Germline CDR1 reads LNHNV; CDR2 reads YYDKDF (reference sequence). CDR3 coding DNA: TGTGCCACCAGCAGAGATAGGGCAGGGCTCGAGCAGTACTTC. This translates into CATSRDRAGLEQYF.

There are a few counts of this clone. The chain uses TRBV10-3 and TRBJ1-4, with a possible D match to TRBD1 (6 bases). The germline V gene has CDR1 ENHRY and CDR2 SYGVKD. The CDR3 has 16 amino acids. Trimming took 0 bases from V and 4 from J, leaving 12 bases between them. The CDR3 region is CAISESIQGHNEKLFF. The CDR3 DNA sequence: TGTGCCATCAGTGAGTCGATACAGGGACATAATGAAAAACTGTTTTTT.

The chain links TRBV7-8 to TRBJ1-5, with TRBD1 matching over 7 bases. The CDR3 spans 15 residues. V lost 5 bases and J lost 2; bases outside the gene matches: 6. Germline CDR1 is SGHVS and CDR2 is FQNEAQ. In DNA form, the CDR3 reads TGTGCCAGCAGCAGAAGGACAGGACGCAATCAGCCCCAGCATTTT. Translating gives CASSRRTGRNQPQHF.

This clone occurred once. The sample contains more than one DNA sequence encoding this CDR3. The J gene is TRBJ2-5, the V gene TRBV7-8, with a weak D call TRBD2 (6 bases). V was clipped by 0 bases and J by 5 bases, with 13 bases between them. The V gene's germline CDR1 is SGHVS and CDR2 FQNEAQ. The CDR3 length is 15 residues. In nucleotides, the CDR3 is TGTGCCAGCAGCTTAGCCGGAGGGTTCGGGGAGACCCAGTACTTC. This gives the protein CASSLAGGFGETQYF. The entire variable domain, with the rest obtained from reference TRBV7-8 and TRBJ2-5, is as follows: GAGVSQSPRYKVAKRGQDVALRCDPISGHVSLFWYQQALGQGPEFLTYFQNEAQLDKSGLPSDRFFAERPEGSVSTLKIQRTQQEDSAVYLCASSLAGGFGETQYFGPGTRLLVL.

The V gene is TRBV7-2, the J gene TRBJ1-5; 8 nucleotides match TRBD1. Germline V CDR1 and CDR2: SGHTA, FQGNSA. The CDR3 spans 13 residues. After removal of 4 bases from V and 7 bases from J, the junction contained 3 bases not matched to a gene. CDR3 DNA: TGTGCCAGCAGCTCGGACAGGGAACAGCCCCAGCATTTT. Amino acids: CASSSDREQPQHF.

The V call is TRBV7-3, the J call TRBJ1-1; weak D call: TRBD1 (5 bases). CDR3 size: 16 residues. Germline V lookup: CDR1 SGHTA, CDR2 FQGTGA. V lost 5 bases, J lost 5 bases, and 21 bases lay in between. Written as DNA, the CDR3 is TGTGCCAGCAGCCTAGGGTCCCCGGGGGGGGGAACTGAAGCTTTCTTT. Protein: CASSLGSPGGGTEAFF.

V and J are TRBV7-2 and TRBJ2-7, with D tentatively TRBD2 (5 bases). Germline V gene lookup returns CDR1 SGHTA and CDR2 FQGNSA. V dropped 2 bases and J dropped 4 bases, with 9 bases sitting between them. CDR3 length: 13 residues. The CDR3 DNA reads TGTGCCAGCAGCTTAAACCGGGGTTACGAGCAGTACTTC. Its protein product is CASSLNRGYEQYF.

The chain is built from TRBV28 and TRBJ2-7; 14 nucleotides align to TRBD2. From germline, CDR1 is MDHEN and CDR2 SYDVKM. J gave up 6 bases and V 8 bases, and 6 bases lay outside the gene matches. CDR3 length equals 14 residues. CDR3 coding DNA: TGTGCCAGCGGAAAGGGACTAGCGGGAGTCGAGCAGTACTTC. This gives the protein CASGKGLAGVEQYF.

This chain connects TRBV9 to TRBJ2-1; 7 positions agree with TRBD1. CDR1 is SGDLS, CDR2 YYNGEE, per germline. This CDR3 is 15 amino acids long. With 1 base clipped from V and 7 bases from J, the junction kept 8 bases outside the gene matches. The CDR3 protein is CASSVQTGSGNEQFF. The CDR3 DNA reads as TGTGCCAGCAGCGTACAGACAGGGTCAGGAAATGAGCAGTTCTTC.

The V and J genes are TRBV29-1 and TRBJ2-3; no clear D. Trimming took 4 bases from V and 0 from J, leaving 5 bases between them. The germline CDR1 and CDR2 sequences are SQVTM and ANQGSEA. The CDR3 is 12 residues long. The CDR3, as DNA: TGCAGCGTTGTATCCAGCACAGATACGCAGTATTTT. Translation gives CSVVSSTDTQYF.

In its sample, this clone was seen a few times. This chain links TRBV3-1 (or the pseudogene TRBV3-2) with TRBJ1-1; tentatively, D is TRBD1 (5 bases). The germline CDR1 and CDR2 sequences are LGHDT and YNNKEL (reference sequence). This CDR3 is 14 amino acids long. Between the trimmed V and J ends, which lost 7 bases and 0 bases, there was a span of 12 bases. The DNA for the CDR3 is TGTGCCAGCACCCCTGGACAAATGAACACTGAAGCTTTCTTT. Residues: CASTPGQMNTEAFF.

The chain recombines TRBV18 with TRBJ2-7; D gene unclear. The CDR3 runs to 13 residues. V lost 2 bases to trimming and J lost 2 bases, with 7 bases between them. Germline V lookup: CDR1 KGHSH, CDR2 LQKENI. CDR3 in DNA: TGTGCCAGCTCACCAAGTCCTACCTACGAGCAGTACTTC. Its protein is CASSPSPTYEQYF.

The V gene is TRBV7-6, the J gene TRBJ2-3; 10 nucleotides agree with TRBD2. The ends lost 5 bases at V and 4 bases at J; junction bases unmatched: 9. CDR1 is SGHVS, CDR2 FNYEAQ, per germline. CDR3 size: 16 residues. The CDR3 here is CASSISAGGSPDTQYF. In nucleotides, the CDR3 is TGTGCCAGCAGCATATCAGCGGGAGGGTCCCCAGATACGCAGTATTTT.

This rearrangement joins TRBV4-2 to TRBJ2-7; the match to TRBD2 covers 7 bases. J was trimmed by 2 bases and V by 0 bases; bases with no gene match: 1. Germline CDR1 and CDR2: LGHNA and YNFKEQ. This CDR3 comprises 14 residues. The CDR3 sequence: CASSQDLAAYEQYF. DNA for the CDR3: TGTGCCAGCAGCCAAGATCTAGCGGCCTACGAGCAGTACTTC.

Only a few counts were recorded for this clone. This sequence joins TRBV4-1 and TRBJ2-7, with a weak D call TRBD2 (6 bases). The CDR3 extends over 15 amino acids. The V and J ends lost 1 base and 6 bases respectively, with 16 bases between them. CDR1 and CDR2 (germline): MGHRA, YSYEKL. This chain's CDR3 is CASSQASGSMVEQYF. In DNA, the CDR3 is TGCGCCAGCAGCCAAGCCTCCGGGAGTATGGTCGAGCAGTACTTC.

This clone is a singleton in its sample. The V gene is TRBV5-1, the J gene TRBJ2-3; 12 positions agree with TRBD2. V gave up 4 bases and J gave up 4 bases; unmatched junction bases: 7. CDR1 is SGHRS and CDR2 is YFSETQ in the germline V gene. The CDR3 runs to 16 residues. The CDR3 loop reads CASSTGLAGGPDTQYF. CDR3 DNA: TGCGCCAGCAGCACGGGACTAGCGGGTGGCCCAGATACGCAGTATTTT.

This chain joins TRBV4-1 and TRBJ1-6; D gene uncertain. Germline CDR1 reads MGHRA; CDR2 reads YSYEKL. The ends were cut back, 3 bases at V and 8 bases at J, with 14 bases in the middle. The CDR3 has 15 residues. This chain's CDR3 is CASSQTREIYSPLHF. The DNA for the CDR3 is TGCGCCAGCAGCCAGACCCGGGAGATCTATTCACCCCTCCACTTT.

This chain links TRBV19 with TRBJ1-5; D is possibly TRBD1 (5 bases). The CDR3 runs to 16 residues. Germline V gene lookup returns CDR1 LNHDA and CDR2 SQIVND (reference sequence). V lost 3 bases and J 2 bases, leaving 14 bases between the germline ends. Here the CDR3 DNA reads TGTGCCAGTAGTATGTGGGGCGGAGTTGGCAATCAGCCCCAGCATTTT. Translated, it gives CASSMWGGVGNQPQHF.

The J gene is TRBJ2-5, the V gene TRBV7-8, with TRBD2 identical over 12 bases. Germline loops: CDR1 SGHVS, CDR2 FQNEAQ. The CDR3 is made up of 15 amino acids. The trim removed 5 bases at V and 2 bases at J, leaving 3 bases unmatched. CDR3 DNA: TGTGCCAGCAGCGGGCTAGCGGGGGGGCAAGAGACCCAGTACTTC. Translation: CASSGLAGGQETQYF.

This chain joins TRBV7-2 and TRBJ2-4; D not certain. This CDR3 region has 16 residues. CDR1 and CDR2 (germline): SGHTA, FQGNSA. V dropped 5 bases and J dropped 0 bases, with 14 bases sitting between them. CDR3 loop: CASSLRVASAKNIQYF. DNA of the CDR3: TGTGCCAGCAGCCTTCGGGTCGCTTCAGCCAAAAACATTCAGTACTTC.

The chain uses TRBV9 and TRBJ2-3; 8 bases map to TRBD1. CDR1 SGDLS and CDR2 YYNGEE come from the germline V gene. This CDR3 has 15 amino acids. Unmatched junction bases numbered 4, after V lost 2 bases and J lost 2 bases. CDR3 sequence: CASSVGTGYTDTQYF. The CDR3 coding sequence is TGTGCCAGCAGCGTCGGGACAGGCTACACAGATACGCAGTATTTT.

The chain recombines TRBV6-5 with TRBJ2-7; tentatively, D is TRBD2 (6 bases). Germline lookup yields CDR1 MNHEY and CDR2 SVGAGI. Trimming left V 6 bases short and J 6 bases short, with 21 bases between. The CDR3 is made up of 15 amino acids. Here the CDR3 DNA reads TGTGCCAGCAGCCCCACCCCCGAGGGACTGCGCGAGCAGTACTTC. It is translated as CASSPTPEGLREQYF.

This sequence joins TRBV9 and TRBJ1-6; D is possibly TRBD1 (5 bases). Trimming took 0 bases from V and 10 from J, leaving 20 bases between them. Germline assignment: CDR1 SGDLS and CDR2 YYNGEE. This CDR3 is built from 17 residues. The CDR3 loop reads CASSVGALQGGRSPLHF. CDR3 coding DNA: TGTGCCAGCAGCGTAGGGGCCCTTCAGGGAGGAAGGTCACCCCTCCACTTT. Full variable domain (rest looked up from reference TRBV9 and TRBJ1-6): DSGVTQTPKHLITATGQRVTLRCSPRSGDLSVYWYQQSLDQGLQFLIQYYNGEERAKGNILERFSAQQFPDLHSELNLSSLELGDSALYFCASSVGALQGGRSPLHFGNGTRLTVT.

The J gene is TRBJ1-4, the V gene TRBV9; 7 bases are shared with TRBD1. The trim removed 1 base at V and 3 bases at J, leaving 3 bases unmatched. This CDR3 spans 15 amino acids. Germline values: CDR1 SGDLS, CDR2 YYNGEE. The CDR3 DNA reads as TGTGCCAGCAGCGTACAGGGACAGCCTAATGAAAAACTGTTTTTT. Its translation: CASSVQGQPNEKLFF.

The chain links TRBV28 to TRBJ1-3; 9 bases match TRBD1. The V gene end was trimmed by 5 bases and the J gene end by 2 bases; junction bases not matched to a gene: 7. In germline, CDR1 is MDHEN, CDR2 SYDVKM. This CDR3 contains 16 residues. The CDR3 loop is CASSNRGRGAGNTIYF. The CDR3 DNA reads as TGTGCCAGCAGTAACAGGGGGCGAGGTGCTGGAAACACCATATATTTT.

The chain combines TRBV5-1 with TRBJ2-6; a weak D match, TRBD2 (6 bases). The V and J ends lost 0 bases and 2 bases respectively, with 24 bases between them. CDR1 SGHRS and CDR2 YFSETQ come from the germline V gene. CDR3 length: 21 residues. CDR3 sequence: CASSLAVAGQAFSTGANVLTF. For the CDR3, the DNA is TGCGCCAGCAGCTTGGCCGTGGCGGGGCAGGCCTTCAGTACTGGGGCCAACGTCCTGACTTTC. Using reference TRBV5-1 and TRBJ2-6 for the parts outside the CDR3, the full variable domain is KAGVTQTPRYLIKTRGQQVTLSCSPISGHRSVSWYQQTPGQGLQFLFEYFSETQRNKGNFPGRFSGRQFSNSRSEMNVSTLELGDSALYLCASSLAVAGQAFSTGANVLTFGAGSRLTVL.

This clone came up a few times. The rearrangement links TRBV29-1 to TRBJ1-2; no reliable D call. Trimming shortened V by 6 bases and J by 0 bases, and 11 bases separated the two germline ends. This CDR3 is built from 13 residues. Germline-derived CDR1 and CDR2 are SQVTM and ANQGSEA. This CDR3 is CSVDQETNYGYTF. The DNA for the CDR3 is TGCAGCGTGGATCAGGAAACTAACTATGGCTACACCTTC.